This T cell receptor (beta chain) comes out of a study of blood T cell repertoires in COVID-19. The table came from immunoSEQ multiplex PCR; TCRdb's copy has only in-frame clones and leaves some out. The profile shows approximately 160,000 clones, around four fifths of them singletons. This CDR3 is 19 amino acids long. Germline CDR1 and CDR2: MNHEY and SVGEGT. J was trimmed by 3 bases and V by 0 bases; bases with no gene match: 9. Study members were between about 18 and 95 years old and lived in around 24 US regions. Donors were grouped by their self-reported clinical history. Each recovered donor of Cohort 3 presented with two negative PCRs, clearance, or symptom resolution.

The material sequenced was PBMCs or T cells enriched from blood (not recorded which). J is TRBJ2-2 and V is TRBV6-2 or TRBV6-3; 11 nucleotides match TRBD2. The origin of this receptor is a man between 50 and 59 years old who had recovered from COVID-19. CDR3 sequence (DNA): TGTGCCAGCAGTTACTCCGCTTATACTAGCGGGGGCTACACCGGGGAGCTGTTTTTT. Translated, it gives CASSYSAYTSGGYTGELFF.